The rows below give T cell receptor beta chains drawn from one sample of a study of chemoradiotherapy in HPV16-positive cancers. TCRdb's copy holds only in-frame clones and misses some; the assay was immunoSEQ multiplex PCR. The data contain about 35,000 clones, roughly nine tenths of them singletons. The source material was blood, sampled from a patient who underwent chemoradiotherapy. All receptors come from a human donor with HPV-associated anogenital cancer. Both conserved end residues are part of each CDR3. Each record gives: CDR3 length, D gene, clone size, V gene, J gene, CDR3 protein, CDR3 DNA. The D gene is left open where the match is weak. Only some rows state a clone size, as once, few, many or a class for expanded clones.

18	TRBD2	NA	TRBV4-3	TRBJ2-2	CASSHRTSGGAYTGELFF	TGCGCCAGCAGCCACCGGACTAGCGGGGGGGCATACACCGGGGAGCTGTTTTTT
16	TRBD1	NA	TRBV6-6	TRBJ1-2	CASSPTPGQGKYGYTF	TGTGCCAGCAGTCCAACCCCGGGACAGGGGAAGTATGGCTACACCTTC
16	NA	few	TRBV14	TRBJ1-2	CASSPPMRGFNYGYTF	TGTGCCAGCAGCCCACCCATGAGGGGGTTTAACTATGGCTACACCTTC
14	NA	NA	TRBV5-4	TRBJ1-2	CASSLGNGLYGYTF	TGTGCCAGCAGCTTGGGGAACGGCCTCTATGGCTACACCTTC
16	NA	NA	TRBV27	TRBJ1-6	CASSWDSPPFNSPLHF	TGTGCCAGCAGTTGGGACTCTCCCCCGTTTAATTCACCCCTCCACTTT
16	TRBD1	few	TRBV2	TRBJ1-6	CASSEGGTAFPTALHF	TGTGCCAGCAGTGAAGGGGGGACAGCTTTCCCCACGGCCCTCCACTTT
17	NA	NA	TRBV7-9	TRBJ1-2	CASSLEGLGAASYGYTF	TGTGCCAGCAGCTTAGAAGGGTTGGGGGCAGCTAGCTATGGCTACACCTTC
15	TRBD2	NA	TRBV7-2	TRBJ2-1	CASSPLSAGASEQFF	TGTGCCAGCAGTCCGCTCTCAGCGGGGGCCAGTGAGCAGTTCTTC
17	NA	NA	TRBV12-5	TRBJ2-2	CASARKRDASRTGELFF	TGTGCTAGTGCCCGAAAGAGGGACGCCTCTAGGACCGGGGAGCTGTTTTTT
14	NA	once	TRBV6-6	TRBJ1-6	CASSSGQVGSPLHF	TGTGCCAGCAGTTCCGGTCAAGTCGGTTCACCCCTCCACTTT
14	NA	NA	TRBV7-6	TRBJ2-7	CASSLAYRDNEQYF	TGTGCCAGCAGCTTAGCGTACAGGGACAACGAGCAGTACTTC
15	TRBD2	NA	TRBV7-2	TRBJ2-5	CASSREGGGLETQYF	TGTGCCAGCAGCCGGGAGGGGGGGGGCCTGGAGACCCAGTACTTC
14	NA	once	TRBV11-2	TRBJ1-2	CASSQGTESRGYTF	TGTGCCAGCAGCCAGGGGACGGAGTCGAGGGGCTACACCTTC
15	NA	NA	TRBV7-6	TRBJ1-4	CASSLGAGENEKLFF	TGTGCCAGCAGCTTAGGGGCCGGGGAAAATGAAAAACTGTTTTTT
15	TRBD1	few	TRBV2	TRBJ1-2	CASLGTERANYGYTF	TGTGCCAGTCTTGGGACAGAAAGAGCTAACTATGGCTACACCTTC
15	TRBD1	NA	TRBV4-2	TRBJ1-1	CASSRPQGVGTEAFF	TGTGCCAGCAGCCGACCACAGGGGGTAGGCACTGAAGCTTTCTTT
11	NA	NA	TRBV20-1	TRBJ2-1	CSARDLHEQFF	TGCAGTGCTAGAGATCTGCATGAGCAGTTCTTC
15	TRBD1	NA	TRBV6-5	TRBJ2-1	CASMNRGEAKNEQFF	TGTGCCAGCATGAACAGGGGAGAAGCTAAGAATGAGCAGTTCTTC
14	NA	NA	TRBV6-1	TRBJ1-2	CASSEGRTLGGYTF	TGTGCCAGCAGTGAAGGGCGGACCCTCGGTGGCTACACCTTC
16	NA	NA	TRBV7-2	TRBJ2-7	CASSLDLSADIYEQYF	TGTGCCAGCAGCTTAGATCTGAGCGCAGACATCTACGAGCAGTACTTC
16	TRBD1	NA	TRBV25-1	TRBJ2-3	CASSGARGLFPDTQYF	TGTGCCAGCAGTGGGGCCAGGGGGCTCTTTCCAGATACGCAGTATTTT
13	NA	once	TRBV7-2	TRBJ1-2	CASSAQLNYGYTF	TGTGCCAGCAGCGCACAGCTTAACTATGGCTACACCTTC
16	NA	once	TRBV5-1	TRBJ2-2	CASSSLGETNTGELFF	TGCGCCAGCAGCTCCCTAGGGGAGACGAACACCGGGGAGCTGTTTTTT
12	NA	NA	TRBV7-9	TRBJ2-1	CASNPEGDEQFF	TGTGCCAGCAACCCCGAAGGGGATGAGCAGTTCTTC
11	NA	NA	TRBV7-3	TRBJ2-3	CASSQMGTQYF	TGTGCCAGCAGCCAGATGGGAACGCAGTATTTT
12	NA	NA	TRBV7-9	TRBJ2-7	CASGRTDYEQYF	TGTGCCAGCGGACGGACCGATTACGAGCAGTACTTC
14	NA	once	TRBV19	TRBJ2-7	CASSMRDGSYEQYF	TGTGCCAGTAGTATGCGAGACGGTTCCTACGAGCAGTACTTC
15	NA	NA	TRBV7-2	TRBJ1-1	CASSLLGGGDTEAFF	TGTGCCAGCAGCTTATTGGGGGGGGGCGACACTGAAGCTTTCTTT
20	TRBD1	NA	TRBV9	TRBJ1-2	CASSVVDGGPLTGGYYGYTF	TGTGCCAGCAGCGTAGTTGATGGGGGGCCTCTAACAGGGGGCTATTACGGCTACACCTTC
13	NA	NA	TRBV6-5	TRBJ2-3	CASSDGPTDTQYF	TGTGCCAGCAGTGACGGACCAACAGATACGCAGTATTTT
15	TRBD1	NA	TRBV7-7	TRBJ2-2	CASSFGTANTGELFF	TGTGCCAGCAGCTTCGGGACAGCGAACACCGGGGAGCTGTTTTTT
13	NA	NA	TRBV7-6	TRBJ2-1	CASTTTLNNEQFF	TGTGCCAGCACCACTACTCTGAACAATGAGCAGTTCTTC
16	NA	NA	TRBV2	TRBJ2-2	CASRGNWGGFSGELFF	TGTGCCAGCAGGGGGAATTGGGGTGGTTTCTCCGGGGAGCTGTTTTTT
15	NA	once	TRBV9	TRBJ2-7	CASSVGEISSYEQYF	TGTGCCAGCAGCGTCGGGGAAATTAGCTCCTACGAGCAGTACTTC
16	NA	few	TRBV19	TRBJ1-2	CASSLTPGPTYNGYTF	TGTGCCAGTAGTTTAACCCCCGGACCGACCTACAATGGCTACACCTTC
16	TRBD1	NA	TRBV19	TRBJ1-1	CASSISARGLGTEAFF	TGTGCCAGTAGTATATCGGCCAGGGGGCTTGGCACTGAAGCTTTCTTT